The source of this T cell receptor (beta chain) is a study of T cell changes during pregnancy in multiple sclerosis. Germline assignment: CDR1 SEHNR and CDR2 FQNEAQ (reference sequence). Trimming pared 0 bases from V and 7 bases from J, leaving 7 bases between. This CDR3 contains 14 residues. This clone has just a few counts. Repertoires were generated with immunoSEQ multiplex PCR, while TCRdb's copy carries only in-frame clones and drops some. The sample has 25,000 to 30,000 clones, about 85% seen once. This TCR came from a female donor with multiple sclerosis, enrolled in a pregnancy study. The chain recombines TRBV7-9 with TRBJ1-6; D is undetermined. This specimen was CD8+ T cells from peripheral blood mononuclear cells, taken after pregnancy. CDR3 in amino acids: CASSLATRNSPLHF. As DNA, the CDR3 is TGTGCCAGCAGCTTAGCAACACGAAATTCACCCCTCCACTTT.